The present T cell receptor (beta chain) was sequenced within a study of blood T cell repertoires in COVID-19. Study-wide context: Material from acute and convalescent COVID-19 was sourced from the United States, Italy and Spain. Nucleic acid was either cDNA or gDNA, and it came from T cells, B-cell-depleted T cells, or PBMCs.

With V trimmed by 3 bases and J by 0 bases, 9 bases remained unmatched. Per the germline V gene, CDR1 is MNHEY and CDR2 is SMNVEV (reference sequence). The CDR3 runs 19 residues. Under the authors' procedure: From reference gene primer amplification, estimates of nucleated cell counts were derived. Clones were read by immunoSEQ multiplex PCR, and TCRdb kept only the in-frame ones, dropping some. V, J and clone size were drawn from that table, and D and trimming were deduced from the DNA. Here the sample spans 20,000 to 25,000 clones, about three quarters being singletons. The sample was peripheral blood. The TCR originated in a man aged 60 to 75 with active COVID-19. The chain recombines TRBV27 with TRBJ2-1; 12 bases agree with TRBD2. This CDR3 is CASSFSLAGGWNSYNEQFF. The CDR3 nucleotides read TGTGCCAGCAGTTTTTCTCTAGCGGGAGGGTGGAACTCCTACAATGAGCAGTTCTTC.